This TCR beta chain was captured by sequencing in a study of identical twins. Study outcomes and limitations: Sequences that were out-of-frame, alpha and twin-shared displayed an excess of low generation probability. A lower insertion count was a feature of abundant cord blood beta clonotypes, with no such feature in memory repertoires. The study based its conclusions on cross-sectional statistical analysis and did not follow the same donors.

Germline values: CDR1 KGHSH, CDR2 LQKENI. The CDR3 runs 14 residues. Healthy Caucasian donors formed the entire cohort. This clonotype showed up just a few times. The antigen is not known. A much larger clone differs from this one at a single base, so this may be a read error. TCRdb redid the calling of the 5' RACE reads with MiXCR, one entry per CDR3 protein. Of 420,000 or so distinct CDR3 sequences in the sample, around a sixth were seen once. This sequence joins TRBV18 and TRBJ1-3; D not resolved. The origin of this receptor is a man between 50 and 59 years old in good health. Sequencing input: naive T cells sorted from blood. This CDR3 reads CASSPPLTGNAIYF. CDR3 DNA sequence: TGTGCCAGCTCACCACCTCTGACTGGAAACGCCATATATTTT.